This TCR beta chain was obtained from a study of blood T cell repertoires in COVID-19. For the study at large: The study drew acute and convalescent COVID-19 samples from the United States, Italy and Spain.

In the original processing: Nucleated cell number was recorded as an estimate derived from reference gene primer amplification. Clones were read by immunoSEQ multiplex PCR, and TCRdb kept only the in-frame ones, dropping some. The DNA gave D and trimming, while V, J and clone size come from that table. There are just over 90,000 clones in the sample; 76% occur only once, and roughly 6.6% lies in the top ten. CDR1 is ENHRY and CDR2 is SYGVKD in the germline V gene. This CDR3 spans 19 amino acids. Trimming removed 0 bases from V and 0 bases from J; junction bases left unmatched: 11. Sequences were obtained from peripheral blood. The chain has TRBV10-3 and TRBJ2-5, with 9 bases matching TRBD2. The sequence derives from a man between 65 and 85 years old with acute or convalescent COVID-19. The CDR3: CAISESYMTSGLYQETQYF. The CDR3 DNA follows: TGTGCCATCAGTGAGTCGTATATGACTAGCGGACTGTACCAAGAGACCCAGTACTTC.